The 31 T cell receptor beta chains below were found in one sample sequenced in a study of CD8 T cells in Susac syndrome. With random hexamers, reverse transcription was performed on about 0.5 to 1 ug of RNA. TCRdb re-called the immunoSEQ multiplex PCR reads with MiXCR, one entry per CDR3 protein. The data contain under 150,000 distinct CDR3 sequences, 90% to 96% of them singletons. Sequencing used CD4+ T cells from PBMCs. The receptors were sampled from a human donor with Susac syndrome.

The chain joins TRBV28 to TRBJ2-6; 8 positions match TRBD1. The V gene's germline CDR1 is MDHEN and CDR2 SYDVKM. The junction had 6 bases not matched to a gene; V was cut back by 2 bases and J by 0 bases. CDR3 size: 18 residues. The CDR3 DNA sequence: TGTGCCAGCAGTTTAGGGGACAGGTTATCCTCTGGGGCCAACGTCCTGACTTTC. This encodes CASSLGDRLSSGANVLTF.

The V call is TRBV14, the J call TRBJ2-5, with D perhaps TRBD1 (5 bases). Trimming left V 6 bases short and J 5 bases short, with 19 bases between. Germline assignment: CDR1 SGHDN and CDR2 FVKESK. This CDR3 is 15 amino acids long. The CDR3 region has the DNA TGTGCCAGCAGTAAAGCAAGTGTGCCAGGGGAGACCCAGTACTTC. Encoded protein: CASSKASVPGETQYF.

This clonotype was observed a single time. This chain uses TRBV20-1 with TRBJ2-7; 11 bases are a match to TRBD2. J gave up 5 bases and V 5 bases, and 8 bases lay outside the gene matches. Germline CDR1 DFQATT, CDR2 SNEGSKA (reference sequence). The CDR3 has 14 amino acids. CDR3 bases: TGCAGTGCTGGTCCACTAGCGGGAGTCAACGAGCAGTACTTC. Protein sequence: CSAGPLAGVNEQYF.

The chain joins TRBV12-3 or TRBV12-4 to TRBJ1-2, with D possibly matching TRBD1 (5 bases). This CDR3 is built from 16 residues. Deletions cut 1 base from V and 0 bases from J, with 12 bases between. The CDR3 coding sequence is TGTGCCAGCAGTTTAGGGGCAGGGACCTCTAACTATGGCTACACCTTC. Its translation: CASSLGAGTSNYGYTF.

The chain recombines TRBV9 with TRBJ2-2; 10 bases align to TRBD1. After removal of 3 bases from V and 4 bases from J, the junction contained 3 bases not matched to a gene. This CDR3 spans 15 amino acids. CDR1 is SGDLS, CDR2 YYNGEE, per germline. DNA for the CDR3: TGTGCCAGCAGCGCCGGGACAGGGGTCACCGGGGAGCTGTTTTTT. It encodes CASSAGTGVTGELFF.

This clonotype was observed once. The rearrangement joins TRBV20-1 to TRBJ1-1, with D maybe TRBD1 (5 bases). Germline CDR1 reads DFQATT; CDR2 reads SNEGSKA (reference sequence). The CDR3 sequence is 14 residues long. The germline V and J ends were trimmed by 2 bases and 7 bases, with 17 bases remaining between them. The CDR3 here is CSARPGAGGVEAFF. CDR3 bases: TGCAGTGCTAGACCCGGTGCTGGGGGAGTTGAAGCTTTCTTT.

The chain has TRBV28 and TRBJ2-7; 8 bases are a match to TRBD2. The V gene's germline CDR1 is MDHEN and CDR2 SYDVKM. Germline trimming cut 2 bases from V and 2 bases from J; bases unmatched to any gene: 5. The CDR3 runs 15 residues. CDR3 amino acids: CASSLGTRSTYEQYF. In DNA form, the CDR3 reads TGTGCCAGCAGTTTAGGGACTAGATCTACCTACGAGCAGTACTTC.

The V and J genes are TRBV7-9 and TRBJ1-1, with TRBD1 identical over 10 bases. Germline V gives CDR1 SEHNR, CDR2 FQNEAQ (reference sequence). Losses at the gene ends were 1 base for V and 4 bases for J; bases not matched to a gene: 3. This CDR3 comprises 15 residues. CDR3 in DNA: TGTGCCAGCAGCTTAGAGGGGACAGGGGCCACTGAAGCTTTCTTT. This translates into CASSLEGTGATEAFF.

The chain combines TRBV5-1 with TRBJ2-5; D perhaps matches TRBD2 (6 bases). Trimming cost V 2 bases and J 5 bases, with 13 bases left between them. Germline V gives CDR1 SGHRS, CDR2 YFSETQ. CDR3 length equals 14 residues. The CDR3 sequence is CASSFTGVQETQYF. CDR3 nucleotide sequence: TGCGCCAGCAGCTTTACGGGGGTCCAGGAGACCCAGTACTTC.

The DNA for the CDR3 is TGTGCCACCCTGACAGGTCCTTACGAGCAGTACTTC. Amino acid sequence: CATLTGPYEQYF. This chain connects TRBV28 to TRBJ2-7, with D possibly matching TRBD1 (6 bases). CDR1 and CDR2 from the germline V gene are MDHEN and SYDVKM. Trimming took off 10 bases at V and 4 bases at J, with 14 bases between the two ends. The CDR3 spans 12 residues.

The V call is TRBV10-1, the J call TRBJ1-1; D possibly corresponds to TRBD1 (5 bases). This CDR3 region has 13 residues. Germline V lookup: CDR1 WNHNN, CDR2 SYGVQD (reference sequence). The V and J ends lost 6 bases and 1 base respectively, with 9 bases between them. CDR3 sequence reads: CASRKGPNTEAFF. For the CDR3, the DNA is TGCGCCAGCAGAAAGGGACCGAACACTGAAGCTTTCTTT.

The V gene is TRBV20-1, the J gene TRBJ2-5; no definite D call. From germline, CDR1 is DFQATT and CDR2 SNEGSKA (reference sequence). The CDR3 has 13 amino acids. V was trimmed by 6 bases and J by 1 base, leaving 12 bases between them. The CDR3 coding sequence is TGCAGTGCCCCTAGAGACACCCAAGAGACCCAGTACTTC. This translates into CSAPRDTQETQYF.

The chain joins TRBV16 to TRBJ2-2, with a weak D call TRBD2 (5 bases). V was trimmed by 2 bases and J by 4 bases, leaving 8 bases between them. The V gene's germline CDR1 is KGHSY and CDR2 FQNENV. CDR3 length: 14 residues. CDR3 coding DNA: TGTGCCAGCAGCCAAGCCGGAGGCACCGGGGAGCTGTTTTTT. Its protein is CASSQAGGTGELFF.

V usage is TRBV27 and J usage is TRBJ2-6, with 8 nucleotides matching TRBD1. This CDR3 has 17 residues. Germline V CDR1 and CDR2: MNHEY, SMNVEV (reference sequence). V dropped 3 bases and J dropped 0; count of bases not matched to a gene: 4. CDR3 in amino acids: CASSFTTGASGANVLTF. The CDR3 DNA sequence: TGTGCCAGCAGTTTTACGACAGGGGCCTCTGGGGCCAACGTCCTGACTTTC. Supplemented by reference TRBV27 and TRBJ2-6, the full variable domain reads EAQVTQNPRYLITVTGKKLTVTCSQNMNHEYMSWYRQDPGLGLRQIYYSMNVEVTDKGDVPEGYKVSRKEKRNFPLILESPSPNQTSLYFCASSFTTGASGANVLTFGAGSRLTVL.

This sequence joins TRBV28 and TRBJ2-7; perhaps TRBD2 as D (6 bases). Per germline, CDR1 MDHEN and CDR2 SYDVKM. V gave up 2 bases and J gave up 4 bases, with 12 bases separating them. This CDR3 has 14 residues. CDR3 sequence: CASSLSPGDYEQYF. DNA for the CDR3: TGTGCCAGCAGTTTAAGTCCGGGGGATTACGAGCAGTACTTC.

This chain's CDR3 is CASSQQKFNTEAFF. The CDR3 region has the DNA TGTGCCAGCAGTCAGCAGAAATTCAACACTGAAGCTTTCTTT. The chain has TRBV12-3 or TRBV12-4 and TRBJ1-1; D unresolved. The length of the CDR3 is 14 residues. The V gene lost 5 bases and the J gene lost 2 bases, with 12 bases spanning the gap.

The V and J genes are TRBV7-8 and TRBJ2-1, with unresolved D. Germline loops: CDR1 SGHVS, CDR2 FQNEAQ. There are 13 residues in the CDR3. V was pared by 1 base and J by 6 bases, with 7 bases between. The CDR3 reads CASSLGYTNEQFF. CDR3 DNA: TGTGCCAGCAGCTTAGGATACACCAATGAGCAGTTCTTC.

The chain uses TRBV12-5 and TRBJ2-1, with a weak D call TRBD2 (5 bases). The CDR3 sequence is 13 residues long. With 2 bases removed from V and 10 bases from J, the gap between germline ends came to 12 bases. The germline V gene has CDR1 LGHNT and CDR2 FRNRAP. The CDR3 bases are TGTGCTAGTGGTTTGACGGGAAGGGCCGAGCAGTTCTTC. Translated, it gives CASGLTGRAEQFF. Complete variable domain (other parts from reference TRBV12-5 and TRBJ2-1): DARVTQTPRHKVTEMGQEVTMRCQPILGHNTVFWYRQTMMQGLELLAYFRNRAPLDDSGMPKDRFSAEMPDATLATLKIQPSEPRDSAVYFCASGLTGRAEQFFGPGTRLTVL.

V gene TRBV28 combines with J gene TRBJ2-7, with a weak D call TRBD1 (6 bases). CDR1 is MDHEN and CDR2 is SYDVKM in the germline V gene. V dropped 6 bases and J dropped 4 bases, with 19 bases sitting between them. This CDR3 is 15 amino acids long. The DNA of the CDR3 is TGTGCCAGCAGCCTCCGGGACAACAAACAATACGAGCAGTACTTC. This translates into CASSLRDNKQYEQYF.

Only one count was recorded for this clonotype. The V call is TRBV11-2, the J call TRBJ2-3; the match to TRBD2 covers 9 bases. The CDR3 extends over 17 amino acids. The germline gives CDR1 SGHAT, CDR2 FQNNGV. With 5 bases clipped from V and 2 bases from J, the junction kept 11 bases outside the gene matches. CDR3 coding DNA: TGTGCCAGCAGCCCTGGTGGGCTAGCGGGGTACACAGATACGCAGTATTTT. Protein sequence: CASSPGGLAGYTDTQYF.

The rearrangement links TRBV3-1 to TRBJ2-3; D unresolved. CDR1 is LGHDT, CDR2 YNNKEL, per germline (reference sequence). Trimming removed 3 bases from V and 5 bases from J, with 6 bases in between. This CDR3 region has 12 residues. The CDR3 sequence is CASSHGRDTQYF. DNA for the CDR3: TGTGCCAGCAGCCACGGTCGAGATACGCAGTATTTT.

This chain connects TRBV20-1 to TRBJ1-3; TRBD1 is a possible D gene (6 bases). The ends were cut back, 6 bases at V and 1 base at J, with 13 bases in the middle. Germline CDR1 is DFQATT and CDR2 is SNEGSKA (reference sequence). The length of the CDR3 is 14 residues. CDR3: CSAKEGGSGNTIYF. CDR3 bases: TGCAGTGCCAAGGAAGGGGGGTCTGGAAACACCATATATTTT.

This rearrangement joins TRBV29-1 to TRBJ2-2; 11 bases are shared with TRBD1. The CDR3 is made up of 14 amino acids. The J segment lost 5 bases and the V segment lost 6 bases, leaving 5 bases of the junction unmatched. Germline assignment: CDR1 SQVTM and CDR2 ANQGSEA. DNA of the CDR3: TGCAGCGTCGGGACAGGGGGGAGAACCGGGGAGCTGTTTTTT. Translation: CSVGTGGRTGELFF.

The chain is built from TRBV20-1 and TRBJ1-1; TRBD1 might be the D (6 bases). The V end lost 6 bases, the J end lost 10 bases, and 12 bases lay between the germline ends. The CDR3 loop spans 10 amino acids. Germline V CDR1 and CDR2: DFQATT, SNEGSKA (reference sequence). The CDR3 region is CSAMGRGAFF. CDR3 coding DNA: TGCAGTGCCATGGGCAGGGGAGCTTTCTTT.

The V gene is TRBV7-9, the J gene TRBJ2-7; 7 nucleotides align to TRBD2. CDR1 is SEHNR and CDR2 is FQNEAQ in the germline V gene (reference sequence). V gave up 4 bases and J gave up 2 bases; unmatched junction bases: 17. The CDR3 covers 18 residues. The CDR3 region is CASSYANPGPRGAYEQYF. The CDR3 DNA is TGTGCCAGCAGCTATGCCAACCCCGGGCCACGGGGGGCCTACGAGCAGTACTTC.

For the CDR3, the DNA is TGCGCCAGCAGCCAAGGTCTCGGGACTAGCGTTAACGAGCAGTACTTC. Residues: CASSQGLGTSVNEQYF. The chain joins TRBV4-1 to TRBJ2-7; TRBD2 aligns across 10 bases. CDR1 and CDR2 (germline): MGHRA, YSYEKL. The V and J ends lost 1 base and 5 bases, in that order; junction bases with no gene match: 8. This CDR3 spans 16 amino acids.

The chain couples TRBV9 to TRBJ2-5; 8 positions agree with TRBD2. CDR1 is SGDLS, CDR2 YYNGEE, per germline. CDR3 length: 15 residues. Trimming took 0 bases from V and 2 from J; bases not matched to a gene: 3. CDR3 sequence: CASSVDRGGQETQYF. DNA for the CDR3: TGTGCCAGCAGCGTAGACCGGGGGGGGCAAGAGACCCAGTACTTC.

CDR3 region: CASTDTYQPQHF. CDR3 in DNA: TGTGCCAGCACTGACACCTATCAGCCCCAGCATTTT. The chain employs TRBV12-3 or TRBV12-4 and TRBJ1-5; D is ambiguous. Trimming left V 7 bases short and J 5 bases short, with 9 bases between. The CDR3 runs 12 residues.

The rearrangement uses TRBV4-1 and TRBJ1-5, with TRBD1 matching over 9 bases. This CDR3 comprises 16 residues. Germline trimming cut 3 bases from V and 6 bases from J; bases unmatched to any gene: 9. Germline CDR1 reads MGHRA; CDR2 reads YSYEKL. The CDR3 DNA reads as TGCGCCAGCAGCCAGTTACAGGGGGCGCCGGGTCAGCCCCAGCATTTT. Its translation is CASSQLQGAPGQPQHF.

The chain combines TRBV4-1 with TRBJ2-1; no reliable D call. This CDR3 is 15 amino acids long. Germline loops: CDR1 MGHRA, CDR2 YSYEKL. Trimming cost V 2 bases and J 5 bases, with 13 bases left between them. The CDR3 protein is CASSQPLAPNNEQFF. DNA of the CDR3: TGCGCCAGCAGCCAACCACTGGCCCCCAACAATGAGCAGTTCTTC.

The chain employs TRBV11-3 and TRBJ2-5; D remains ambiguous. Between the trimmed V and J ends, which lost 4 bases and 0 bases, there was a span of 12 bases. CDR3 length: 15 residues. Germline V gene sequence: CDR1 SGHNT, CDR2 YENEEA. This CDR3 is CASSSARENQETQYF. Here the CDR3 DNA reads TGTGCCAGCAGCTCCGCTAGGGAAAACCAAGAGACCCAGTACTTC.